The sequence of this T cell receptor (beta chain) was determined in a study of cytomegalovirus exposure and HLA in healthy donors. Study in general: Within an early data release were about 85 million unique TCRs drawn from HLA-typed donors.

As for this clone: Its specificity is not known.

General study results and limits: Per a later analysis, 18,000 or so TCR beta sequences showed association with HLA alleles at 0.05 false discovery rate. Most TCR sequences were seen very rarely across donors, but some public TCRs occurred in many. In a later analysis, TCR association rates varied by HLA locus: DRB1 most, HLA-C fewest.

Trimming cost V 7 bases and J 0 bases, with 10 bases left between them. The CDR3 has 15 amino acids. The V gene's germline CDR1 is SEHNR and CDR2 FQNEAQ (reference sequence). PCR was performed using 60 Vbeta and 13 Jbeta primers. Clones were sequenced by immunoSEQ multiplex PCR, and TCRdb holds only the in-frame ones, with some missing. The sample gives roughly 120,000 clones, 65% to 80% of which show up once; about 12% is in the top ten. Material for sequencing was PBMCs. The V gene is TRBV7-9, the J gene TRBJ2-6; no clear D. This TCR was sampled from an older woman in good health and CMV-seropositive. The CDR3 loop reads CASTQVNSGANVLTF. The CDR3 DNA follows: TGTGCCAGCACCCAGGTCAACTCTGGGGCCAACGTCCTGACTTTC.